The rows below give T cell receptor beta chains drawn from one sample of a study of blood T cells in healthy people across ages. Via MiXCR, TCRdb re-called the 5' RACE reads, giving one row per CDR3 protein. The sample holds about 1,500,000 distinct CDR3 sequences, around 39% seen once. Sequencing used blood. All receptors come from a woman under 30 in good health. The CDR3 runs from the conserved cysteine through the conserved F or W. Fields, in order: J gene, D gene, V gene, clone size, CDR3 protein, CDR3 DNA. D genes are given only for firm matches. Only part of the rows carry a size: once, few, many, or a class if the clone is expanded.

>TRBJ2-7|TRBD2|TRBV12-3/TRBV12-4|NA
CASRVSGGSYNEQYF
TGTGCCAGCAGGGTTAGCGGGGGTTCCTACAATGAGCAGTACTTC
>TRBJ2-7|NA|TRBV12-3/TRBV12-4|NA
CASSLGAGQYF
TGTGCCAGCAGTTTAGGGGCCGGGCAGTACTTC
>TRBJ1-2|NA|TRBV20-1|NA
CSALWDKRNYGYTF
TGCAGTGCCCTTTGGGACAAACGGAACTATGGCTACACCTTC
>TRBJ2-3|TRBD2|TRBV13|NA
CASSFRTSGNTPDTQYF
TGTGCCAGCAGCTTCCGGACTAGCGGGAACACTCCAGATACGCAGTATTTT
>TRBJ2-5|TRBD2|TRBV7-9|few
CASSLGAGGPGETQYF
TGTGCCAGCAGCTTAGGAGCGGGAGGGCCGGGAGAGACCCAGTACTTC
>TRBJ2-6|NA|TRBV29-1|few
CSVSKYMNSGANVLTF
TGCAGCGTGTCGAAATACATGAACTCTGGGGCCAACGTCCTGACTTTC
>TRBJ2-5|NA|TRBV14|few
CASSQERGVTGETQYF
TGTGCCAGCAGCCAAGAAAGGGGAGTGACGGGAGAGACCCAGTACTTC
>TRBJ1-2|NA|TRBV29-1|NA
CSVENLDIANYGYTF
TGCAGCGTTGAAAATTTGGACATAGCTAACTATGGCTACACCTTC
>TRBJ2-1|NA|TRBV21-1|NA
CASSKAHAEYNEQFF
TGTGCCAGCAGCAAAGCGCATGCAGAATACAATGAGCAGTTCTTC
>TRBJ1-1|NA|TRBV12-3/TRBV12-4|NA
CASSFSGRNTEAFF
TGTGCCAGCAGTTTCTCGGGTCGGAACACTGAAGCTTTCTTT
>TRBJ2-2|NA|TRBV11-3|NA
CASSAMPGGELFF
TGTGCCAGCAGCGCAATGCCCGGCGGGGAGCTGTTTTTT
>TRBJ1-2|TRBD1|TRBV10-3|NA
CAISARTGGSGYGYTF
TGTGCCATCAGTGCGAGGACAGGGGGTAGTGGCTATGGCTACACCTTC
>TRBJ2-7|TRBD2|TRBV5-1|NA
CASSLASGICEQYF
TGCGCCAGCAGCTTGGCTAGCGGGATCTGCGAGCAGTACTTC
>TRBJ2-7|TRBD1|TRBV5-1|many
CASSSGQGPYEQYF
TGTGCCAGCAGTTCCGGACAGGGGCCATACGAGCAGTACTTC
>TRBJ2-3|TRBD2|TRBV7-8|NA
CASSLELGTSGYTDTQYF
TGTGCCAGCAGCTTAGAATTGGGGACTAGCGGATACACAGATACGCAGTATTTT
>TRBJ1-2|NA|TRBV6-1|few
CASSGGGDGYTF
TGTGCCAGCAGTGGCGGGGGGGATGGCTACACCTTC
>TRBJ2-6|NA|TRBV20-1|many
CSASLPGHYSSGANVLTF
TGCAGTGCTAGCCTACCGGGACATTACAGCTCTGGGGCCAACGTCCTGACTTTC
>TRBJ1-1|NA|TRBV20-1|few
CSARVPGTMNTEAFF
TGCAGTGCTAGAGTTCCCGGGACGATGAACACTGAAGCTTTCTTT
>TRBJ1-1|NA|TRBV7-2|few
CASSLAGFGVTEAFF
TGTGCCAGCAGCTTAGCGGGATTCGGGGTCACTGAAGCTTTCTTT
>TRBJ1-1|TRBD1|TRBV27|NA
CASSQGTGSMNTEAFF
TGTGCCAGCAGTCAGGGGACAGGTAGTATGAACACTGAAGCTTTCTTT
>TRBJ2-7|TRBD2|TRBV7-6|NA
CASSLGLALSYEQYF
TGTGCCAGCAGCCTGGGACTAGCGTTGTCCTACGAGCAGTACTTC
>TRBJ2-5|NA|TRBV20-1|NA
CSARVTGDQETQYF
TGCAGTGCCAGGGTTACAGGTGATCAAGAGACCCAGTACTTC
>TRBJ1-1|NA|TRBV6-5|few
CASRTTGTEAFF
TGTGCCAGCAGGACGACCGGGACCGAAGCTTTCTTT
>TRBJ2-7|TRBD2|TRBV7-2|NA
CASSLGPGLPPHEQYF
TGTGCCAGCAGCTTAGGCCCGGGACTACCCCCCCACGAGCAGTACTTC
>TRBJ2-3|TRBD2|TRBV5-1|NA
CASSFRDYRTDTQYF
TGCGCCAGCAGCTTCCGGGACTATAGAACAGATACGCAGTATTTT
>TRBJ2-3|TRBD1|TRBV7-9|NA
CASNQPGQGLDTQYF
TGTGCCAGCAACCAGCCGGGACAGGGTCTAGATACGCAGTATTTT
>TRBJ1-1|NA|TRBV27|NA
CASSLDWRTNTEAFF
TGTGCCAGCAGTTTAGACTGGAGAACTAACACTGAAGCTTTCTTT
>TRBJ1-2|NA|TRBV14|NA
CASSQVRTERNYGYTF
TGTGCCAGCAGCCAAGTCCGGACAGAAAGGAACTATGGCTACACCTTC
>TRBJ2-3|NA|TRBV3-1|few
CASSHPRGGQKTDTQYF
TGTGCCAGCAGCCACCCTCGGGGCGGGCAAAAGACAGATACGCAGTATTTT
>TRBJ2-7|NA|TRBV7-9|few
CASSLAVSSYEQYF
TGTGCCAGCAGCTTAGCGGTTAGTTCCTACGAGCAGTACTTC
>TRBJ2-3|TRBD2|TRBV5-1|NA
CASSYSGTSGSTDTQYF
TGCGCCAGCAGCTATTCCGGGACTAGCGGGAGCACAGATACGCAGTATTTT